Listed below are T cell receptor beta chains from one sample, sequenced in a study of shared clonotypes between healthy human individuals. Some clones are missing from TCRdb's copy, which holds only in-frame ones; the method was immunoSEQ multiplex PCR. The sample holds roughly 590,000 clones, roughly 95% seen once. The sample comprised naive CD8+ T cells sorted from blood. These receptors all stem from a young woman in good health. CDR3s include the opening cysteine and the closing phenylalanine or tryptophan. Each record gives: V gene, CDR3 length, D gene, clone size, J gene, CDR3 protein, CDR3 DNA. The D gene is left open where the match is weak. Size is stated for part of the rows, as once, few or many counts, or as a class when the clone is expanded.

TRBV5-4	15	TRBD1	-	TRBJ2-5	CASSTGTGGEETQYF	TGTGCCAGCAGCACCGGGACAGGAGGGGAAGAGACCCAGTACTTC
TRBV10-2	14	-	-	TRBJ2-7	CASSESTSPYEQYF	TGCGCCAGCAGTGAGTCGACTAGTCCGTACGAGCAGTACTTC
TRBV9	17	TRBD2	-	TRBJ2-1	CASSAGLAGVWADEQFF	TGTGCCAGCAGCGCGGGACTAGCGGGTGTATGGGCCGATGAGCAGTTCTTC
TRBV4-1	14	-	-	TRBJ2-3	CASSLRHTTDTQYF	TGCGCCAGCAGCCTACGACATACCACAGATACGCAGTATTTT
TRBV11-2	18	TRBD1	-	TRBJ1-3	CASSLVRDQGASGNTIYF	TGTGCCAGCAGCTTAGTACGGGATCAGGGGGCTTCTGGAAACACCATATATTTT
TRBV28	18	TRBD2	-	TRBJ2-5	CASRLGVTREVGRETQYF	TGTGCCAGCAGACTGGGGGTGACTCGGGAGGTTGGGCGAGAGACCCAGTACTTC
TRBV2	18	TRBD2	-	TRBJ2-7	CASSEANSAGGPSYEQYF	TGTGCCAGCAGTGAAGCGAATTCGGCGGGAGGGCCCTCGTACGAGCAGTACTTC
TRBV5-1	15	-	-	TRBJ2-1	CASSLRQGTPDEQFF	TGCGCCAGCAGCCTGAGGCAGGGCACTCCCGATGAGCAGTTCTTC
TRBV13	14	-	-	TRBJ2-5	CASSPPENKETQYF	TGTGCCAGCAGCCCCCCGGAAAACAAAGAGACCCAGTACTTC
TRBV27	14	-	-	TRBJ2-1	CASSSPLSPQEQFF	TGTGCCAGCAGTTCCCCCCTATCCCCCCAAGAGCAGTTCTTC
TRBV27	14	TRBD1	-	TRBJ2-5	CASSLDRGQETQYF	TGTGCCAGCAGTTTAGACAGGGGGCAAGAGACCCAGTACTTC
TRBV28	15	TRBD2	-	TRBJ2-5	CASSLTSGSGETQYF	TGTGCCAGCAGTTTGACTAGCGGGAGCGGAGAGACCCAGTACTTC
TRBV2	11	TRBD2	-	TRBJ2-7	CGSSGSYEQYF	TGTGGCAGTAGCGGGAGCTACGAGCAGTACTTC
TRBV29-1	11	-	-	TRBJ2-1	CSVSTGNEQFF	TGCAGCGTGAGTACAGGGAATGAGCAGTTCTTC
TRBV7-2	11	-	-	TRBJ2-7	CASSFGGEQYF	TGTGCCAGCAGCTTCGGGGGCGAGCAGTACTTC
TRBV13	16	TRBD2	-	TRBJ2-3	CASSQKRETRIDTQYF	TGTGCCAGCAGCCAGAAGCGGGAGACCCGGATAGATACGCAGTATTTT
TRBV13	16	TRBD2	-	TRBJ2-7	CASSAREGLLVHEQYF	TGTGCCAGCAGCGCCAGGGAGGGCCTTTTAGTCCACGAGCAGTACTTC
TRBV6-1	15	-	once	TRBJ2-5	CASSESLAPTETQYF	TGTGCCAGCAGTGAATCGCTAGCCCCCACCGAGACCCAGTACTTC
TRBV6-5	13	-	-	TRBJ2-1	CASSYFDSNEQFF	TGTGCCAGCAGTTACTTCGACAGTAATGAGCAGTTCTTC
TRBV6-6	15	-	-	TRBJ2-5	CASSPGRDDRETQYF	TGTGCCAGCAGTCCGGGACGGGACGATCGGGAGACCCAGTACTTC
TRBV13	16	TRBD2	-	TRBJ2-7	CASSSSLGLAPGEQYF	TGTGCCAGCAGCTCAAGCCTGGGACTAGCGCCGGGGGAGCAGTACTTC
TRBV27	14	TRBD2	-	TRBJ2-7	CASSQTSGSYEQYF	TGTGCCAGCAGCCAGACTAGCGGATCCTACGAGCAGTACTTC
TRBV28	16	TRBD1	-	TRBJ2-7	CASSLEGQGGSYEQYF	TGTGCCAGCAGTTTAGAGGGACAGGGGGGATCCTACGAGCAGTACTTC
TRBV30	12	-	few	TRBJ1-2	CAWMTGAEGYTF	TGTGCCTGGATGACGGGTGCGGAAGGCTACACCTTC
TRBV10-2	15	-	-	TRBJ1-4	CASSESGGGNEKLFF	TGCGCCAGCAGTGAGTCCGGGGGAGGTAATGAAAAACTGTTTTTT
TRBV9	15	-	-	TRBJ1-2	CASSVGRGSANGYTF	TGTGCCAGCAGCGTAGGGAGGGGGAGTGCGAATGGCTACACCTTC
TRBV7-8	13	TRBD2	-	TRBJ2-5	CASNIAGVETQYF	TGTGCCAGCAATATAGCGGGAGTTGAGACCCAGTACTTC
TRBV28	19	TRBD2	-	TRBJ2-7	CASSSQGLAGVWRSYEQYF	TGTGCCAGCAGTTCACAAGGACTAGCGGGAGTCTGGCGCTCCTACGAGCAGTACTTC
TRBV19	16	-	-	TRBJ2-1	CASSLPGPSSYNEQFF	TGTGCCAGTAGTCTACCGGGCCCTAGCTCCTACAATGAGCAGTTCTTC
TRBV29-1	15	-	-	TRBJ2-1	CSVLHPGRLNNEQFF	TGCAGCGTTTTGCATCCGGGACGGCTCAACAATGAGCAGTTCTTC
TRBV5-6	13	-	-	TRBJ1-2	CASSLSRGESYTF	TGTGCCAGCAGCTTGAGTCGGGGGGAGAGCTACACCTTC
TRBV7-9	14	TRBD1	-	TRBJ1-1	CASRPGQGNTEAFF	TGTGCCAGCCGCCCGGGACAGGGGAACACTGAAGCTTTCTTT
TRBV4-1	15	-	-	TRBJ1-3	CASSHDQRSGNTIYF	TGCGCCAGCAGCCATGATCAGCGGTCTGGAAACACCATATATTTT
TRBV5-6	16	TRBD2	once	TRBJ2-3	CASSLSLAGFTDTQYF	TGTGCCAGCAGCTTATCACTAGCGGGGTTCACAGATACGCAGTATTTT
TRBV5-4	13	-	-	TRBJ2-2	CASSRENTGELFF	TGTGCCAGCAGTCGTGAGAACACCGGGGAGCTGTTTTTT
TRBV28	15	TRBD1	-	TRBJ1-4	CASSPATGLNEKLFF	TGTGCCAGCAGCCCAGCGACAGGGCTAAATGAAAAACTGTTTTTT
TRBV7-9	13	TRBD1	-	TRBJ1-2	CASSSDRDYGYTF	TGTGCCAGCAGCTCGGACAGGGACTATGGCTACACCTTC
TRBV28	13	-	-	TRBJ1-1	CASSYGVRTEAFF	TGTGCCAGCAGTTACGGGGTAAGGACTGAAGCTTTCTTT
TRBV14	16	-	-	TRBJ2-3	CASSQDLGGITDTQYF	TGTGCCAGCAGCCAAGATTTAGGCGGGATCACAGATACGCAGTATTTT
TRBV9	15	TRBD2	once	TRBJ2-1	CASRSGSSSYNEQFF	TGTGCCAGCAGGAGCGGGAGTAGCTCCTACAATGAGCAGTTCTTC
TRBV28	13	TRBD1	-	TRBJ2-7	CASSSGGSYEQYF	TGTGCCAGCAGTTCAGGGGGCTCCTACGAGCAGTACTTC
TRBV28	10	-	-	TRBJ1-4	CASRGEKLFF	TGTGCCAGCCGGGGGGAAAAACTGTTTTTT
TRBV5-6	16	-	-	TRBJ2-1	CASSPPGTGSYNEQFF	TGTGCCAGCAGCCCCCCCGGGACTGGGTCCTACAATGAGCAGTTCTTC